A selection of T cell receptor beta chains follows, all from one sample in a study of blood T cell repertoires in COVID-19. This table comes from immunoSEQ multiplex PCR, and its TCRdb copy is limited to in-frame clones, with some not included. The sample gives 120,000 to 150,000 clones, about four fifths of which show up once; less than 9% is in the top ten. The sequenced sample was peripheral blood. These receptors were obtained from a man aged 30-40 years with COVID-19, enrolled during active disease. Each CDR3 is given with its conserved first and last residue. A D gene is named only where the DNA matches it firmly. Size values are once, few and many counts, or a class for expanded clones, and some rows have none.

v_call: TRBV11-2
d_call: TRBD2
cdr3_length: 19
clone_size: few
j_call: TRBJ2-2
cdr3_aa: CATQLIPPGTSGMPGELFF
cdr3_nt: TGTGCCACCCAGCTTATCCCACCTGGGACTAGCGGGATGCCCGGGGAGCTGTTTTTT

v_call: TRBV28
d_call: TRBD1
cdr3_length: 15
clone_size: NA
j_call: TRBJ2-7
cdr3_aa: CASRISTGGYYEQYF
cdr3_nt: TGTGCCAGCAGAATATCGACAGGGGGATACTACGAGCAGTACTTC

v_call: TRBV13
d_call: NA
cdr3_length: 13
clone_size: NA
j_call: TRBJ2-5
cdr3_aa: CASSLSVQETQYF
cdr3_nt: TGTGCCAGCAGCTTGTCGGTCCAAGAGACCCAGTACTTC

v_call: TRBV27
d_call: NA
cdr3_length: 12
clone_size: NA
j_call: TRBJ2-7
cdr3_aa: CASSLRGTEQYF
cdr3_nt: TGTGCCAGCAGTTTACGAGGCACTGAGCAGTACTTC

v_call: TRBV27
d_call: NA
cdr3_length: 16
clone_size: NA
j_call: TRBJ2-7
cdr3_aa: CASSLSGRGHEGEQYF
cdr3_nt: TGTGCCAGCAGTTTATCAGGTCGGGGACACGAGGGCGAGCAGTACTTC

v_call: TRBV19
d_call: NA
cdr3_length: 16
clone_size: NA
j_call: TRBJ2-3
cdr3_aa: CASSIGRGKSTDTQYF
cdr3_nt: TGTGCCAGTAGTATAGGTCGCGGGAAATCCACAGATACGCAGTATTTT

v_call: TRBV15
d_call: NA
cdr3_length: 12
clone_size: NA
j_call: TRBJ2-1
cdr3_aa: CATSRDTSEQFF
cdr3_nt: TGTGCCACCAGCAGAGATACGAGTGAGCAGTTCTTC

v_call: TRBV5-1
d_call: NA
cdr3_length: 14
clone_size: NA
j_call: TRBJ2-2
cdr3_aa: CASSPPGTLGELFF
cdr3_nt: TGCGCCAGCAGCCCGCCCGGGACACTCGGGGAGCTGTTTTTT

v_call: TRBV5-6
d_call: NA
cdr3_length: 13
clone_size: once
j_call: TRBJ2-5
cdr3_aa: CASSLPSQETQYF
cdr3_nt: TGTGCCAGCAGCTTGCCGAGCCAAGAGACCCAGTACTTC

v_call: TRBV18
d_call: NA
cdr3_length: 15
clone_size: NA
j_call: TRBJ1-5
cdr3_aa: CASSPGTLNNQPQHF
cdr3_nt: TGTGCCAGCTCACCCGGGACTTTAAACAATCAGCCCCAGCATTTT

v_call: TRBV6-5
d_call: NA
cdr3_length: 14
clone_size: once
j_call: TRBJ2-4
cdr3_aa: CASQRGTAGNIQYF
cdr3_nt: TGTGCCAGCCAGCGAGGGACAGCGGGAAACATTCAGTACTTC

v_call: TRBV3-1/TRBV3-2
d_call: TRBD1
cdr3_length: 16
clone_size: NA
j_call: TRBJ2-2
cdr3_aa: CASSRRQGRHTGELFF
cdr3_nt: TGTGCCAGCAGCCGCCGACAGGGACGTCACACCGGGGAGCTGTTTTTT

v_call: TRBV28
d_call: NA
cdr3_length: 13
clone_size: NA
j_call: TRBJ1-2
cdr3_aa: CASRTPGVYGYTF
cdr3_nt: TGTGCCAGCAGAACGCCGGGAGTCTATGGCTACACCTTC

v_call: TRBV5-5
d_call: NA
cdr3_length: 12
clone_size: few
j_call: TRBJ2-2
cdr3_aa: CASSLPGGELFF
cdr3_nt: TGTGCCAGCAGCCTTCCGGGCGGGGAGCTGTTTTTT

v_call: TRBV23-1
d_call: TRBD1
cdr3_length: 15
clone_size: NA
j_call: TRBJ1-3
cdr3_aa: CASSQGQVSGNTIYF
cdr3_nt: TGCGCCAGCAGTCAAGGACAGGTCTCTGGAAACACCATATATTTT

v_call: TRBV28
d_call: NA
cdr3_length: 14
clone_size: NA
j_call: TRBJ1-2
cdr3_aa: CASSPERANYGYTF
cdr3_nt: TGTGCCAGCAGTCCCGAGAGGGCTAACTATGGCTACACCTTC

v_call: TRBV3-1/TRBV3-2
d_call: TRBD1
cdr3_length: 16
clone_size: NA
j_call: TRBJ2-1
cdr3_aa: CASSQGQAGLGDEQFF
cdr3_nt: TGTGCCAGCAGCCAGGGACAGGCAGGGTTAGGGGATGAGCAGTTCTTC

v_call: TRBV6-5
d_call: NA
cdr3_length: 14
clone_size: NA
j_call: TRBJ2-2
cdr3_aa: CASMTVGRTGELFF
cdr3_nt: TGTGCCAGCATGACAGTAGGCAGAACCGGGGAGCTGTTTTTT

v_call: TRBV2
d_call: NA
cdr3_length: 17
clone_size: NA
j_call: TRBJ2-1
cdr3_aa: CASSGGWSSLFYNEQFF
cdr3_nt: TGTGCCAGCAGTGGAGGCTGGTCTAGTTTATTTTACAATGAGCAGTTCTTC

v_call: TRBV11-2
d_call: NA
cdr3_length: 13
clone_size: NA
j_call: TRBJ1-1
cdr3_aa: CASSLKGVTEAFF
cdr3_nt: TGTGCCAGCAGCTTGAAGGGGGTCACTGAAGCTTTCTTT

v_call: TRBV4-1
d_call: NA
cdr3_length: 16
clone_size: few
j_call: TRBJ1-5
cdr3_aa: CASSQDRATRNQPQHF
cdr3_nt: TGCGCCAGCAGCCAAGATCGAGCAACCCGCAATCAGCCCCAGCATTTT

v_call: TRBV2
d_call: NA
cdr3_length: 14
clone_size: NA
j_call: TRBJ2-5
cdr3_aa: CASSDGGGRETQYF
cdr3_nt: TGTGCCAGCAGTGACGGGGGAGGAAGGGAGACCCAGTACTTC

v_call: TRBV10-1
d_call: NA
cdr3_length: 11
clone_size: NA
j_call: TRBJ2-7
cdr3_aa: CASGTRLQQYF
cdr3_nt: TGCGCCAGCGGGACACGTTTGCAGCAGTACTTC

v_call: TRBV21-1
d_call: NA
cdr3_length: 17
clone_size: NA
j_call: TRBJ1-1
cdr3_aa: CASSKVAGGHRNTEAFF
cdr3_nt: TGTGCCAGCAGCAAAGTAGCAGGAGGGCATAGGAACACTGAAGCTTTCTTT

v_call: TRBV5-8
d_call: NA
cdr3_length: 14
clone_size: few
j_call: TRBJ1-1
cdr3_aa: CASSSRQTNTEAFF
cdr3_nt: TGTGCCAGCAGCTCCAGACAAACGAACACTGAAGCTTTCTTT

v_call: TRBV19
d_call: TRBD2
cdr3_length: 16
clone_size: NA
j_call: TRBJ2-2
cdr3_aa: CASTSGLAGNTGELFF
cdr3_nt: TGTGCCAGTACCTCGGGACTAGCGGGCAACACCGGGGAGCTGTTTTTT

v_call: TRBV10-2
d_call: NA
cdr3_length: 14
clone_size: NA
j_call: TRBJ1-1
cdr3_aa: CASLDRRRNTEAFF
cdr3_nt: TGCGCCAGTCTCGACAGGCGCCGGAACACTGAAGCTTTCTTT

v_call: TRBV9
d_call: TRBD1
cdr3_length: 18
clone_size: NA
j_call: TRBJ1-3
cdr3_aa: CASSARGQGESSGNTIYF
cdr3_nt: TGTGCCAGCAGCGCGAGGGGGCAGGGGGAAAGCTCTGGAAACACCATATATTTT

v_call: TRBV6-5
d_call: NA
cdr3_length: 11
clone_size: NA
j_call: TRBJ1-1
cdr3_aa: CASRRGTEAFF
cdr3_nt: TGTGCCAGCAGGCGGGGGACTGAAGCTTTCTTT

v_call: TRBV5-1
d_call: TRBD1
cdr3_length: 13
clone_size: NA
j_call: TRBJ1-1
cdr3_aa: CASSLTGGLGAFF
cdr3_nt: TGCGCCAGCAGCTTAACAGGGGGATTGGGGGCTTTCTTT

v_call: TRBV27
d_call: TRBD1
cdr3_length: 15
clone_size: NA
j_call: TRBJ2-7
cdr3_aa: CASGMTGGGIDEQYF
cdr3_nt: TGTGCCAGCGGTATGACAGGGGGTGGAATCGACGAGCAGTACTTC

v_call: TRBV6-2/TRBV6-3
d_call: NA
cdr3_length: 14
clone_size: NA
j_call: TRBJ2-5
cdr3_aa: CASSYWGRQGTQYF
cdr3_nt: TGTGCCAGCAGTTACTGGGGCCGGCAAGGGACCCAGTACTTC

v_call: TRBV6-5
d_call: NA
cdr3_length: 15
clone_size: NA
j_call: TRBJ1-4
cdr3_aa: CASSYWRTENEKLFF
cdr3_nt: TGTGCCAGCAGTTACTGGCGGACAGAAAATGAAAAACTGTTTTTT

v_call: TRBV6-5
d_call: TRBD1
cdr3_length: 15
clone_size: NA
j_call: TRBJ1-2
cdr3_aa: CASSTRPGTDYGYTF
cdr3_nt: TGTGCCAGCAGTACCCGACCCGGGACAGACTATGGCTACACCTTC

v_call: TRBV28
d_call: NA
cdr3_length: 11
clone_size: NA
j_call: TRBJ2-1
cdr3_aa: CASRSLNEQFF
cdr3_nt: TGTGCCAGCAGATCACTCAATGAGCAGTTCTTC

v_call: TRBV14
d_call: NA
cdr3_length: 13
clone_size: NA
j_call: TRBJ2-3
cdr3_aa: CASSQWGADTQYF
cdr3_nt: TGTGCCAGCAGCCAATGGGGCGCAGATACGCAGTATTTT

v_call: TRBV7-2
d_call: TRBD2
cdr3_length: 15
clone_size: NA
j_call: TRBJ2-1
cdr3_aa: CASSFQAGSGNEQFF
cdr3_nt: TGTGCCAGCAGCTTTCAAGCGGGATCAGGCAATGAGCAGTTCTTC

v_call: TRBV7-2
d_call: TRBD2
cdr3_length: 14
clone_size: NA
j_call: TRBJ2-7
cdr3_aa: CASSVSGSNYEQYF
cdr3_nt: TGTGCCAGCAGCGTTAGCGGGAGCAATTACGAGCAGTACTTC

v_call: TRBV5-4
d_call: TRBD2
cdr3_length: 17
clone_size: NA
j_call: TRBJ2-6
cdr3_aa: CASSLLAGGPGANVLTF
cdr3_nt: TGTGCCAGCAGCTTACTAGCGGGAGGGCCTGGGGCCAACGTCCTGACTTTC

v_call: TRBV7-3
d_call: NA
cdr3_length: 13
clone_size: NA
j_call: TRBJ1-6
cdr3_aa: CASSEYSNSPLHF
cdr3_nt: TGTGCCAGCAGCGAATACAGTAATTCACCCCTCCACTTT

v_call: TRBV19
d_call: TRBD1
cdr3_length: 15
clone_size: NA
j_call: TRBJ1-5
cdr3_aa: CASSIGQGGNQPQHF
cdr3_nt: TGTGCCAGTAGTATAGGACAGGGAGGCAATCAGCCCCAGCATTTT

v_call: TRBV28
d_call: TRBD1
cdr3_length: 13
clone_size: NA
j_call: TRBJ1-5
cdr3_aa: CASSSDRPQPQHF
cdr3_nt: TGTGCCAGCAGTTCGGACAGGCCACAGCCCCAGCATTTT

v_call: TRBV6-4
d_call: TRBD1
cdr3_length: 17
clone_size: NA
j_call: TRBJ2-3
cdr3_aa: CASSEFGTGGLTDTQYF
cdr3_nt: TGTGCCAGCAGTGAGTTCGGGACAGGGGGCCTCACAGATACGCAGTATTTT

v_call: TRBV25-1
d_call: NA
cdr3_length: 14
clone_size: NA
j_call: TRBJ1-2
cdr3_aa: CASSEDGGAFGYTF
cdr3_nt: TGTGCCAGCAGTGAAGATGGGGGGGCATTTGGCTACACCTTC

v_call: TRBV5-5
d_call: NA
cdr3_length: 16
clone_size: few
j_call: TRBJ2-1
cdr3_aa: CASSLAPGLGGNEQFF
cdr3_nt: TGTGCCAGCAGCTTGGCCCCGGGTCTAGGAGGGAATGAGCAGTTCTTC

v_call: TRBV18
d_call: NA
cdr3_length: 16
clone_size: NA
j_call: TRBJ2-2
cdr3_aa: CASSARRAVNTGELFF
cdr3_nt: TGTGCCAGCTCAGCCCGGAGGGCGGTGAACACCGGGGAGCTGTTTTTT

v_call: TRBV15
d_call: NA
cdr3_length: 16
clone_size: NA
j_call: TRBJ1-5
cdr3_aa: CATSREGHISNQPQHF
cdr3_nt: TGTGCCACCAGCAGAGAGGGACACATTAGCAATCAGCCCCAGCATTTT

v_call: TRBV29-1
d_call: TRBD1
cdr3_length: 14
clone_size: NA
j_call: TRBJ2-3
cdr3_aa: CSVEDRERTDTQYF
cdr3_nt: TGCAGCGTTGAGGACAGGGAAAGGACAGATACGCAGTATTTT

v_call: TRBV28
d_call: NA
cdr3_length: 13
clone_size: NA
j_call: TRBJ2-2
cdr3_aa: CASSLYRPGELFF
cdr3_nt: TGTGCCAGCAGTTTGTACAGGCCCGGGGAGCTGTTTTTT

v_call: TRBV30
d_call: NA
cdr3_length: 13
clone_size: NA
j_call: TRBJ1-5
cdr3_aa: CAWSRDSNQPQHF
cdr3_nt: TGTGCCTGGAGCAGGGATAGCAATCAGCCCCAGCATTTT

v_call: TRBV4-1
d_call: TRBD1
cdr3_length: 19
clone_size: NA
j_call: TRBJ2-3
cdr3_aa: CASSQRTGMGGLAADTQYF
cdr3_nt: TGCGCCAGCAGCCAGCGGACAGGGATGGGCGGCCTGGCGGCGGATACGCAGTATTTT

v_call: TRBV24-1
d_call: NA
cdr3_length: 15
clone_size: NA
j_call: TRBJ2-1
cdr3_aa: CATSDQREWGNEQFF
cdr3_nt: TGTGCCACCAGTGATCAACGGGAGTGGGGCAATGAGCAGTTCTTC

v_call: TRBV30
d_call: NA
cdr3_length: 11
clone_size: NA
j_call: TRBJ2-1
cdr3_aa: CAWSVVEFLFF
cdr3_nt: TGTGCCTGGAGTGTAGTGGAGTTTTTGTTCTTC